This T cell receptor beta chain was profiled in a study of radiotherapy plus CTLA-4 blockade in lung cancer (dated by TCRdb to the late 2010s). Concerning the study at large: Among the enrolled patients, around 17% had an objective response, and less than 40% reached disease control.

The library was prepared using the immunoSEQ multiplex PCR assay. In its TCRdb copy, this immuneACCESS table keeps in-frame sequences only and misses some clones. Where compared with another copy, unresolved V genes explain less than half of these, and the others have no known cause. This sample gives around 82,000 clones in total; 70% to 85% of them show up just once. The ten largest clones add up to approximately 0.73% of the sample. Including cysteine and phenylalanine, the CDR3 has 16 amino acids. The retained sequence is limited to the CDR3, 48 bases, with the frame set at the first base. Looking up the germline V gene yields CDR1 SNHLY and CDR2 FYNNEI. Clipping removes 7 bases from V and 5 bases from J, with 13 as the unmatched junction base count. Comments on this clone: It has no known antigen specificity. It has no much larger one-base neighbor in the sample; base qualities were not kept.

The study evaluated CTLA-4 blockade (ipilimumab) given together with focal radiation therapy in patients who had chemo-refractory metastatic non-small-cell lung cancer. Study-wide conclusions, independent of this receptor: After treatment with radiotherapy and ipilimumab, TCR clones that originated in tumors expanded in peripheral blood. Increased serum interferon-beta after radiation, together with early dynamic changes in blood T cell clones, were reported to be the strongest predictors of response.

The sample consisted of peripheral blood, taken from a patient treated with radiotherapy plus ipilimumab. The chain is made from TRBV2 and TRBJ2-3; TRBD2 matches 9 bases in the middle. The receptor was derived from a human donor with non-small cell lung cancer who had stable disease on radiotherapy plus ipilimumab. The CDR3: CASTRLGGGAVDTQYF. The DNA sequence reads TGTGCCAGCACGAGACTTGGCGGGGGGGCTGTAGATACGCAGTATTTT.